These 9 T cell receptor beta chains were all obtained from the same sample, sequenced in a study of blood T cell repertoires in COVID-19. TCRdb keeps only in-frame clones here, not all; method: immunoSEQ multiplex PCR. Of 100,000 to 150,000 clones detected, 84% appear once; the ten largest clones hold around 13%. What was sequenced was peripheral blood. All receptors come from a woman in her thirties who had recovered from COVID-19.

This clone was seen more than once but under ten times. This sequence joins TRBV4-2 and TRBJ2-3, with 12 positions matching TRBD2. V shed 1 base and J 5 bases; nucleotides not matched to a gene: 7. The length of the CDR3 is 17 residues. Germline V gene data show CDR1 as LGHNA and CDR2 as YNFKEQ. CDR3 nucleotides: TGTGCCAGCAGCCAAGCTAGCGGGGGGGCCTTTTTAGATACGCAGTATTTT. Protein: CASSQASGGAFLDTQYF.

Ten or more counts support this clone. This rearrangement joins TRBV11-1 to TRBJ1-1, with TRBD1 identical over 7 bases. V gave up 4 bases and J gave up 4 bases; unmatched junction bases: 3. CDR1 and CDR2 (germline): SGHAT, FQDESV (reference sequence). This CDR3 comprises 13 residues. CDR3 residues: CASSWGQTTEAFF. CDR3 DNA sequence: TGTGCCAGCAGCTGGGGACAGACCACTGAAGCTTTCTTT.

The table lists this clone with a count of one. The chain has TRBV11-2 and TRBJ2-3, with 7 bases matching TRBD2. The CDR3 runs 15 residues. Trimming at V came to 1 base and at J to 1 base, leaving 2 bases not matched to a gene. Germline V CDR1 and CDR2: SGHAT, FQNNGV. This CDR3 reads CASSLGAGGTDTQYF. The CDR3 DNA reads TGTGCCAGCAGCTTAGGGGCGGGAGGCACAGATACGCAGTATTTT.

This rearrangement joins TRBV7-8 to TRBJ1-2; 7 nucleotides agree with TRBD1. V was pared by 5 bases and J by 2 bases, with 2 bases of the junction left unmatched. The CDR3 is 13 residues long. Germline V CDR1 and CDR2: SGHVS, FQNEAQ. The CDR3: CASSAGGNYGYTF. CDR3 DNA: TGTGCCAGCAGCGCAGGGGGAAACTATGGCTACACCTTC.

This chain links TRBV14 with TRBJ1-1, with TRBD1 identical over 7 bases. V lost 4 bases, J lost 4 bases, and 6 bases stayed unmatched. CDR3 size: 14 residues. CDR1 is SGHDN, CDR2 FVKESK, per germline. CDR3 DNA: TGTGCCAGCAGCCTCGGACAGGCGCTCACTGAAGCTTTCTTT. Its protein is CASSLGQALTEAFF.

The chain links TRBV7-6 to TRBJ2-7; 8 positions match TRBD2. CDR3 length: 15 residues. J was trimmed by 5 bases and V by 5 bases; bases with no gene match: 11. Germline CDR1 and CDR2: SGHVS and FNYEAQ. CDR3 amino acids: CASSPAHGRANEQYF. The CDR3 nucleotides are TGTGCCAGCAGCCCTGCGCACGGGAGGGCCAACGAGCAGTACTTC.

The chain links TRBV3-1 (or the pseudogene TRBV3-2) to TRBJ1-6, with D uncertain. The CDR3 spans 14 residues. The V gene lost 4 bases and the J gene lost 14 bases, with 18 bases spanning the gap. Germline V lookup: CDR1 LGHDT, CDR2 YNNKEL (reference sequence). The CDR3: CASSPTSTLFALHF. CDR3 DNA sequence: TGTGCCAGCAGCCCTACGTCGACTTTATTCGCCCTCCACTTT.

The chain combines TRBV19 with TRBJ1-1; D gene uncertain. Germline V gene lookup returns CDR1 LNHDA and CDR2 SQIVND (reference sequence). The CDR3 contains 17 residues. V was cut by 3 bases and J by 0 bases, with 17 bases left in between. This CDR3 reads CASSIVGKQLMNTEAFF. The CDR3 nucleotides are TGTGCCAGTAGTATTGTGGGTAAACAGCTCATGAACACTGAAGCTTTCTTT.

Notes on this clone: This specimen includes other DNA sequences encoding the same CDR3. V usage is TRBV4-1 and J usage is TRBJ2-5; D not certain. The V gene's germline CDR1 is MGHRA and CDR2 YSYEKL. V was clipped by 1 base and J by 4 bases, with 7 bases between them. The CDR3 consists of 13 residues. The CDR3 DNA is TGCGCCAGCAGCCAAGTTCTAGGAGAGACCCAGTACTTC. Translated: CASSQVLGETQYF.